This T cell receptor (beta chain) was identified during a study of shared clonotypes between healthy human individuals. Study-wide background: Each donor's CD8 memory used one plate, CD8 naive two, each CD4 subset three.

Germline V gives CDR1 MDHEN, CDR2 SYDVKM. V shed 5 bases and J shed 0 bases, with 13 bases lying between them. The CDR3 is 15 residues long. Authors' analysis steps: Junction-only sequences without quality scores came from ImmunoSEQ, so filtering differed. Sequenced by immunoSEQ multiplex PCR; TCRdb stores in-frame clones only, minus some. V, J and clone size derive from that table, while D and trimming were established from the DNA sequence. Here the sample spans about 1,500,000 clones, roughly 97% being singletons. The chain combines TRBV28 with TRBJ1-1, with no clear D. The sequencing sample was made of naive CD4+ T cells sorted from blood. Noted subset: CD45RA+ positively selected. The sequence derives from a man aged 25-40 years in good health. The CDR3 here is CASSPPTGMNTEAFF. The CDR3 nucleotides are TGTGCCAGCAGTCCGCCTACTGGGATGAACACTGAAGCTTTCTTT.